What follows are 26 T cell receptor beta chains derived from one specimen sequenced in a study of CD4 T cells in relation to SARS-CoV-2 and coronaviruses. Before the COVID-19 pandemic, during about 2011-2019, CD4+ T cells were taken from unexposed donors. Only in-frame clones appear in the TCRdb table, and some are missing; sequencing was by immunoSEQ multiplex PCR. The data contain 55,000 to 70,000 clones, over 90% of them singletons. The sample taken for sequencing was naive CD4+ T cells from PBMCs. Subset defined: naive CD4+ T cells isolated by negative enrichment. The receptors originated from a human donor in good health.

This clone was observed a few times. The rearrangement links TRBV14 to TRBJ2-1; 7 positions match TRBD2. V trimming: 5 bases; J trimming: 2 bases; junction bases outside the gene matches: 3. This CDR3 region has 14 residues. From germline, CDR1 is SGHDN and CDR2 FVKESK. CDR3 sequence reads: CASSLSGAYNEQFF. CDR3 sequence (DNA): TGTGCCAGCAGCTTAAGCGGGGCCTACAATGAGCAGTTCTTC.

The chain links TRBV28 to TRBJ2-7, with 8 bases that match TRBD1. The CDR3 loop spans 14 amino acids. V was pared by 5 bases and J by 2 bases, with 5 bases of the junction left unmatched. CDR1 is MDHEN and CDR2 is SYDVKM in the germline V gene. CDR3 loop: CASSVDRVPYEQYF. CDR3 sequence (DNA): TGTGCCAGCAGTGTGGACAGGGTCCCCTACGAGCAGTACTTC.

The V call is TRBV5-1, the J call TRBJ2-3; TRBD2 aligns across 8 bases. The length of the CDR3 is 17 residues. Germline V CDR1 and CDR2: SGHRS, YFSETQ. After removal of 0 bases from V and 4 bases from J, the junction contained 10 bases not matched to a gene. The CDR3 nucleotides read TGCGCCAGCAGCTTGGGGCCACTCACCGGGAGGGCAGATACGCAGTATTTT. This codes for CASSLGPLTGRADTQYF.

The genes are TRBV30 and TRBJ2-7; 10 bases map to TRBD2. This CDR3 contains 16 residues. The germline V gene encodes CDR1 GTSNPN and CDR2 SVGIG (reference sequence). Trimming cost V 1 base and J 6 bases; bases outside gene matches: 12. The CDR3 DNA reads TGTGCCTGGAGTGCAGGACGAAGCGGGAGGGCCGCCGAGCAGTACTTC. Its translation: CAWSAGRSGRAAEQYF.

This sequence joins TRBV2 and TRBJ2-3, with D uncertain. The CDR3 is 12 residues long. Trimming removed 6 bases from V and 2 bases from J, with 6 bases in between. CDR1 and CDR2 from the germline V gene are SNHLY and FYNNEI. The CDR3 loop reads CASRAYTDTQYF. Here the CDR3 DNA reads TGTGCCAGCAGGGCTTACACAGATACGCAGTATTTT.

The gene calls are TRBV7-2 and TRBJ2-2, with 11 bases aligning to TRBD2. CDR1 is SGHTA, CDR2 FQGNSA, per germline. The CDR3 contains 15 residues. The V segment lost 5 bases and the J segment 6 bases; nucleotides outside the gene matches: 5. The CDR3: CASSQYSGRAGELFF. The CDR3 bases are TGTGCCAGCAGCCAATATAGCGGGAGGGCCGGGGAGCTGTTTTTT.

The chain employs TRBV5-4 and TRBJ1-1; D may be TRBD1 (5 bases). V lost 0 bases to trimming and J lost 0 bases, with 12 bases between them. The CDR3 sequence is 16 residues long. The germline gives CDR1 SGHNT, CDR2 YYREEE (reference sequence). The CDR3 is CASSLGGGALNTEAFF. In DNA, the CDR3 is TGTGCCAGCAGCTTGGGGGGTGGGGCCCTGAACACTGAAGCTTTCTTT.

V gene TRBV7-2 combines with J gene TRBJ2-7, with a weak D call TRBD2 (6 bases). CDR1 is SGHTA, CDR2 FQGNSA, per germline. Between the trimmed V and J ends, which lost 7 bases and 3 bases, there was a span of 13 bases. The CDR3 totals 13 residues. DNA of the CDR3: TGTGCCAGCAACCAGCGGAGGGACTACGAGCAGTACTTC. Translated: CASNQRRDYEQYF.

V is TRBV6-5 and J is TRBJ1-6, with a possible D match to TRBD1 (6 bases). Between the trimmed V and J ends, which lost 6 bases and 9 bases, there was a span of 18 bases. The V gene's germline CDR1 is MNHEY and CDR2 SVGAGI. This CDR3 contains 15 residues. DNA for the CDR3: TGTGCCAGCAGGGGGGGCGATGGGGGTCGTTCACCCCTCCACTTT. Protein: CASRGGDGGRSPLHF.

Here the CDR3 DNA reads TGTGCCAGCAGTATCCCCCCCCAGCCCCAGCATTTT. This codes for CASSIPPQPQHF. The chain is built from TRBV28 and TRBJ1-5, with D hard to call. The V gene lost 5 bases and the J gene lost 7 bases, with 9 bases spanning the gap. Germline lookup yields CDR1 MDHEN and CDR2 SYDVKM. CDR3 size: 12 residues. Supplemented by reference TRBV28 and TRBJ1-5, the full variable domain reads DVKVTQSSRYLVKRTGEKVFLECVQDMDHENMFWYRQDPGLGLRLIYFSYDVKMKEKGDIPEGYSVSREKKERFSLILESASTNQTSMYLCASSIPPQPQHFGDGTRLSIL.

This clone was recorded a few times. The chain couples TRBV5-1 to TRBJ2-7; D possibly corresponds to TRBD2 (6 bases). This CDR3 is built from 17 residues. The V and J ends lost 0 bases and 5 bases respectively, with 21 bases between them. The germline CDR1 and CDR2 sequences are SGHRS and YFSETQ. The CDR3 spells CASSLGRGQTGVDEQYF. The CDR3, as DNA: TGCGCCAGCAGCTTGGGTAGAGGTCAAACGGGGGTGGACGAGCAGTACTTC.

This sequence joins TRBV28 and TRBJ1-2; TRBD1 aligns across 8 bases. The V segment lost 8 bases and the J segment 5 bases; nucleotides outside the gene matches: 16. The CDR3 runs to 16 residues. Germline V gene data show CDR1 as MDHEN and CDR2 as SYDVKM. This CDR3 is CASLAGGSRLGYGYTF. DNA for the CDR3: TGTGCCAGCCTGGCAGGGGGCTCCCGCCTGGGGTATGGCTACACCTTC.

This clone was detected only once. The gene calls are TRBV10-3 and TRBJ2-5; D unresolved. V was shortened by 3 bases and J by 5 bases, with 10 bases between the two germline ends. Germline assignment: CDR1 ENHRY and CDR2 SYGVKD. This CDR3 has 13 residues. CDR3 residues: CAISEQIRETQYF. The CDR3 nucleotides read TGTGCCATCAGTGAACAGATTAGGGAGACCCAGTACTTC.

This clone was detected only once. The chain joins TRBV6-2 or TRBV6-3 to TRBJ2-1; 11 bases fit TRBD2. In germline, CDR1 is MNHEY, CDR2 SVGEGT. V trimming: 0 bases; J trimming: 9 bases; junction bases outside the gene matches: 7. This CDR3 is 16 amino acids long. CDR3 sequence (DNA): TGTGCCAGCAGTTACTCGATAGCGGGGGGGCGAGTTGAGCAGTTCTTC. Its translation: CASSYSIAGGRVEQFF.

The sample holds one count of this clone. The CDR3 bases are TGCGCCAGCAGCCTAGGACAGGGGATGGAGCCCCAGCATTTT. Translated: CASSLGQGMEPQHF. This chain uses TRBV5-1 with TRBJ1-5; TRBD1 matches 9 bases. Germline values: CDR1 SGHRS, CDR2 YFSETQ. V dropped 4 bases and J dropped 8; count of bases not matched to a gene: 7. This CDR3 spans 14 amino acids. The full variable domain, completed using reference TRBV5-1 and TRBJ1-5, is KAGVTQTPRYLIKTRGQQVTLSCSPISGHRSVSWYQQTPGQGLQFLFEYFSETQRNKGNFPGRFSGRQFSNSRSEMNVSTLELGDSALYLCASSLGQGMEPQHFGDGTRLSIL.

The sample holds one count of this clone. The V call is TRBV11-2, the J call TRBJ2-7; TRBD1 might be the D (5 bases). The V and J ends lost 5 bases and 3 bases respectively, with 8 bases between them. The CDR3 loop spans 12 amino acids. In germline, CDR1 is SGHAT, CDR2 FQNNGV. CDR3 amino acids: CASSRQGYEQYF. The CDR3, as DNA: TGTGCCAGCAGCCGTCAGGGCTACGAGCAGTACTTC.

The chain is built from TRBV24-1 and TRBJ1-2, with D possibly being TRBD1 (5 bases). Trimming took 2 bases from V and 8 from J, leaving 17 bases between them. The CDR3 length is 15 residues. CDR1 and CDR2 (germline): KGHDR, SFDVKD. In DNA, the CDR3 is TGTGCCACCAGTGATTCGACCCGGGGCGTGGGAGGCTACACCTTC. The encoded protein is CATSDSTRGVGGYTF.

The V gene is TRBV12-3 or TRBV12-4, the J gene TRBJ2-7, with 7 bases that match TRBD2. CDR3 length: 13 amino acids. V was clipped by 7 bases and J by 2 bases; unmatched bases: 5. The CDR3 bases are TGTGCCAGCAAATCAAGCGGGACCTACGAGCAGTACTTC. Protein: CASKSSGTYEQYF.

V and J are TRBV19 and TRBJ1-6; D is unclear. This CDR3 contains 13 residues. Trimming removed 3 bases at V and 15 bases at J, with 15 bases between. Germline values: CDR1 LNHDA, CDR2 SQIVND (reference sequence). The CDR3 here is CASSIRGRRHLHF. The DNA of the CDR3 is TGTGCCAGTAGTATTAGAGGTCGTAGGCACCTCCACTTT.

The V call is TRBV28, the J call TRBJ1-5, with D unclear. Trimming removed 3 bases from V and 0 bases from J, with 6 bases in between. The CDR3 contains 14 residues. CDR1 is MDHEN and CDR2 is SYDVKM in the germline V gene. The CDR3 DNA is TGTGCCAGCAGTTTTCTAGATAGCAATCAGCCCCAGCATTTT. Protein: CASSFLDSNQPQHF.

This chain links TRBV28 with TRBJ1-5; TRBD1 is a possible D gene (6 bases). Trimming cost V 5 bases and J 7 bases, with 18 bases left between them. This CDR3 has 15 residues. Germline lookup yields CDR1 MDHEN and CDR2 SYDVKM. The CDR3 nucleotides are TGTGCCAGCAGTCCCGGGGGGCGGAGCAGGCAGCCCCAGCATTTT. It translates to CASSPGGRSRQPQHF.

The rearrangement links TRBV20-1 to TRBJ2-1; the D is unclear. The CDR3 spans 10 residues. Trimming stripped 5 bases from V and 5 bases from J, with 4 bases between. CDR1 and CDR2 (germline): DFQATT, SNEGSKA (reference sequence). The CDR3 DNA reads TGCAGTGCTCTCAACAATGAGCAGTTCTTC. Translation: CSALNNEQFF.

The chain links TRBV6-2 or TRBV6-3 to TRBJ2-7; either TRBD1 or TRBD2 may supply D (6 bases each). V was trimmed by 5 bases and J by 4 bases, leaving 27 bases between them. CDR3 size: 18 residues. Germline V gene data show CDR1 as MNHEY and CDR2 as SVGEGT. The CDR3 is CASSTGAPRSPREYEQYF. The CDR3 bases are TGTGCCAGCAGTACGGGGGCACCCAGGTCCCCTCGCGAATACGAGCAGTACTTC.

The rearrangement uses TRBV9 and TRBJ2-1, with 8 bases aligning to TRBD1. After removal of 3 bases from V and 4 bases from J, the junction contained 12 bases not matched to a gene. CDR3 length equals 17 residues. In germline, CDR1 is SGDLS, CDR2 YYNGEE. Here the CDR3 DNA reads TGTGCCAGCAGCGCGCCGAGCCTCGGACAGGGATACAATGAGCAGTTCTTC. It encodes CASSAPSLGQGYNEQFF.

The chain couples TRBV28 to TRBJ2-1; D ambiguous. The CDR3 is made up of 16 amino acids. The germline CDR1 and CDR2 sequences are MDHEN and SYDVKM. V was pared by 5 bases and J by 5 bases, with 19 bases between. The CDR3 reads CASSPPMGSLDNEQFF. The CDR3 DNA is TGTGCCAGCAGTCCCCCAATGGGGTCACTGGACAATGAGCAGTTCTTC.

The rearrangement links TRBV2 to TRBJ2-7, with D unclear. There are 14 residues in the CDR3. The ends were cut back, 2 bases at V and 5 bases at J, with 13 bases in the middle. Germline V gene data show CDR1 as SNHLY and CDR2 as FYNNEI. CDR3 nucleotides: TGTGCCAGCAGTGAACGGAAGGGTTTCGACGAGCAGTACTTC. This codes for CASSERKGFDEQYF.